A single sample gave rise to the 19 T cell receptor beta chains below, sequenced in a study of OX40 agonist ivuxolimab in advanced cancers. Repertoires were generated with immunoSEQ multiplex PCR, while TCRdb's copy carries only in-frame clones and drops some. The repertoire holds 100,000 to 150,000 clones, with 85% to 95% as singletons. The sample here was CD4+ or CD8+ T cells sorted from blood, taken in a trial of the OX40 agonist ivuxolimab. The receptors were gathered from an adult with an advanced solid tumor such as melanoma, head and neck, liver or kidney cancer.

The V and J genes are TRBV19 and TRBJ2-3; 13 bases are shared with TRBD2. Unmatched junction bases numbered 4, after V lost 5 bases and J lost 5 bases. CDR1 and CDR2 (germline): LNHDA, SQIVND (reference sequence). The CDR3 is made up of 15 amino acids. This CDR3 is CASSLLAGGGDTQYF. CDR3 coding DNA: TGTGCCAGTAGTTTACTAGCGGGAGGGGGAGATACGCAGTATTTT. The complete variable domain, with remaining parts taken from reference TRBV19 and TRBJ2-3, reads DGGITQSPKYLFRKEGQNVTLSCEQNLNHDAMYWYRQDPGQGLRLIYYSQIVNDFQKGDIAEGYSVSREKKESFPLTVTSAQKNPTAFYLCASSLLAGGGDTQYFGPGTRLTVL.

CDR3 region: CASSDRANTEAFF. DNA of the CDR3: TGTGCCAGCAGCGACAGGGCGAACACTGAAGCTTTCTTT. The gene calls are TRBV2 and TRBJ1-1; 7 bases align to TRBD1. V shed 6 bases, J shed 1 base, and the junction held 2 bases outside the gene matches. The CDR3 spans 13 residues. Germline loops: CDR1 SNHLY, CDR2 FYNNEI.

The CDR3 loop is CASSPSGAETQYF. CDR3 bases: TGTGCCAGCTCACCATCAGGGGCGGAGACCCAGTACTTC. The genes are TRBV18 and TRBJ2-5; D possibly corresponds to TRBD1 (6 bases). Germline loops: CDR1 KGHSH, CDR2 LQKENI. This CDR3 has 13 amino acids. Trimming shortened V by 2 bases and J by 5 bases, and 9 bases separated the two germline ends.

This clone was seen a single time. The chain has TRBV18 and TRBJ2-3, with D possibly matching TRBD1 (6 bases). Trimming took off 0 bases at V and 2 bases at J, with 12 bases between the two ends. Per germline, CDR1 KGHSH and CDR2 LQKENI. The CDR3 is made up of 16 amino acids. CDR3 sequence (DNA): TGTGCCAGCTCACCACCGCAGGGGCCCTACACAGATACGCAGTATTTT. Its protein product is CASSPPQGPYTDTQYF.

The rearrangement joins TRBV5-1 to TRBJ2-5, with D perhaps TRBD1 or TRBD2 (5 bases each). V was shortened by 4 bases and J by 1 base, with 8 bases between the two germline ends. The CDR3 has 13 amino acids. Germline V gene data show CDR1 as SGHRS and CDR2 as YFSETQ. The CDR3 coding sequence is TGCGCCAGCAGCCCGGGGCCCCAAGAGACCCAGTACTTC. Its translation: CASSPGPQETQYF.

The J gene is TRBJ2-7, the V gene TRBV18, with 12 bases fitting TRBD2. CDR3 length equals 15 residues. Germline CDR1 is KGHSH and CDR2 is LQKENI. The trim removed 3 bases at V and 7 bases at J, leaving 7 bases unmatched. CDR3 loop: CASSPRTSGTEEQYF. Here the CDR3 DNA reads TGTGCCAGCTCACCCCGGACTAGCGGGACTGAGGAGCAGTACTTC.

The chain links TRBV19 to TRBJ1-5; the match to TRBD1 covers 7 bases. Germline CDR1 is LNHDA and CDR2 is SQIVND (reference sequence). With V trimmed by 5 bases and J by 2 bases, 3 bases remained unmatched. The CDR3 has 14 residues. The CDR3 reads CASSPTGRNQPQHF. The DNA of the CDR3 is TGTGCCAGTAGTCCGACAGGGCGCAATCAGCCCCAGCATTTT.

The chain joins TRBV6-5 to TRBJ2-7, with D maybe TRBD1 (6 bases). The germline CDR1 and CDR2 sequences are MNHEY and SVGAGI. The CDR3 covers 15 residues. Between the trimmed V and J ends, which lost 6 bases and 0 bases, there was a span of 15 bases. The CDR3 loop reads CASSLYTGPSYEQYF. CDR3 sequence (DNA): TGTGCCAGCAGCCTATATACAGGGCCCTCCTACGAGCAGTACTTC.

This chain connects TRBV5-1 to TRBJ1-2; no clear D gene. CDR1 and CDR2 (germline): SGHRS, YFSETQ. This CDR3 has 15 residues. Trimming cost V 0 bases and J 0 bases, with 9 bases left between them. CDR3 amino acids: CASSLVVGTNYGYTF. In DNA, the CDR3 is TGCGCCAGCAGCTTGGTCGTAGGGACTAACTATGGCTACACCTTC.

The V and J genes are TRBV30 and TRBJ2-7; TRBD1 matches at 9 bases. J gave up 1 base and V 4 bases, and 8 bases lay outside the gene matches. This CDR3 is 15 amino acids long. Looked up from germline, CDR1 is GTSNPN and CDR2 is SVGIG (reference sequence). Here the CDR3 DNA reads TGTGCCTGGAATCCAACAGGGGGCCTTTCCTACGAGCAGTACTTC. Residues: CAWNPTGGLSYEQYF.

The chain couples TRBV27 to TRBJ1-2; D unclear. Germline V gene sequence: CDR1 MNHEY, CDR2 SMNVEV (reference sequence). The CDR3 consists of 13 residues. V lost 0 bases and J lost 5, with 7 bases in between. CDR3 sequence reads: CASSLSPSYGYTF. CDR3 DNA sequence: TGTGCCAGCAGTTTATCGCCCTCATATGGCTACACCTTC.

The V gene is TRBV18, the J gene TRBJ1-1; unclear D gene. The CDR3 has 13 residues. V lost 2 bases, J lost 1 base, and 5 bases lay in between. Germline V lookup: CDR1 KGHSH, CDR2 LQKENI. The DNA of the CDR3 is TGTGCCAGCTCACCAAGACAGAACACTGAAGCTTTCTTT. Translating it yields CASSPRQNTEAFF.

The chain combines TRBV19 with TRBJ1-2, with a weak D call TRBD1 (6 bases). The CDR3 sequence is 15 residues long. Germline values: CDR1 LNHDA, CDR2 SQIVND (reference sequence). V dropped 4 bases and J dropped 4 bases, with 16 bases sitting between them. DNA of the CDR3: TGTGCCAGTAGTACAACTTCAGGGGTGGGCTATGGCTACACCTTC. Its protein product is CASSTTSGVGYGYTF.

This chain connects TRBV5-6 to TRBJ2-7, with D tentatively TRBD1 or TRBD2 (5 bases each). The CDR3 has 14 residues. V was pared by 2 bases and J by 1 base, with 10 bases between. CDR1 is SGHDT, CDR2 YYEEEE, per germline. This CDR3 is CASSLMGVSYEQYF. CDR3 nucleotide sequence: TGTGCCAGCAGCTTAATGGGGGTTTCCTACGAGCAGTACTTC.

The V call is TRBV18, the J call TRBJ2-5; 9 bases fit TRBD1. Looked up from germline, CDR1 is KGHSH and CDR2 is LQKENI. This CDR3 has 14 amino acids. After removal of 6 bases from V and 1 base from J, the junction contained 3 bases not matched to a gene. CDR3 in amino acids: CASSRTGVQETQYF. The CDR3 coding sequence is TGTGCCAGCTCCCGGACAGGGGTCCAAGAGACCCAGTACTTC.

The chain couples TRBV30 to TRBJ2-5; 8 bases are a match to TRBD1. Germline V gene data show CDR1 as GTSNPN and CDR2 as SVGIG (reference sequence). The CDR3 loop spans 14 amino acids. The ends lost 5 bases at V and 3 bases at J; junction bases unmatched: 8. Here the CDR3 DNA reads TGTGCCTGGGGACAGGGCCGGATCAAAGAGACCCAGTACTTC. It encodes CAWGQGRIKETQYF.

The chain carries TRBV7-3 and TRBJ2-3, with D possibly matching TRBD2 (5 bases). Between the trimmed V and J ends, which lost 3 bases and 1 base, there was a span of 8 bases. The germline V gene encodes CDR1 SGHTA and CDR2 FQGTGA. The length of the CDR3 is 14 residues. The CDR3 is CASSLGEGTDTQYF. In DNA, the CDR3 is TGTGCCAGCAGCTTGGGAGAGGGCACAGATACGCAGTATTTT.

The chain is built from TRBV11-2 and TRBJ2-1, with D perhaps assigned TRBD1 or TRBD2 (5 bases each). Germline CDR1 reads SGHAT; CDR2 reads FQNNGV. This CDR3 is 17 amino acids long. The ends were cut back, 3 bases at V and 3 bases at J, with 18 bases in the middle. CDR3 region: CASSFSLMGVGYNEQFF. The CDR3 DNA reads TGTGCCAGCAGCTTCTCACTAATGGGGGTAGGCTACAATGAGCAGTTCTTC.

As to this clone: A junction end diverges from the germline sequence, so it may reflect a read error. V gene TRBV5-8 combines with J gene TRBJ2-7; TRBD1 might be the D (6 bases). CDR1 and CDR2 (germline): SGHTS, YDEGEE. The CDR3 runs to 14 residues. The CDR3 nucleotides read TGTGCCAGCAGTTTGGGACACGACTACGTAGAGCAGTACTTC. Protein product: CASSLGHDYVEQYF.